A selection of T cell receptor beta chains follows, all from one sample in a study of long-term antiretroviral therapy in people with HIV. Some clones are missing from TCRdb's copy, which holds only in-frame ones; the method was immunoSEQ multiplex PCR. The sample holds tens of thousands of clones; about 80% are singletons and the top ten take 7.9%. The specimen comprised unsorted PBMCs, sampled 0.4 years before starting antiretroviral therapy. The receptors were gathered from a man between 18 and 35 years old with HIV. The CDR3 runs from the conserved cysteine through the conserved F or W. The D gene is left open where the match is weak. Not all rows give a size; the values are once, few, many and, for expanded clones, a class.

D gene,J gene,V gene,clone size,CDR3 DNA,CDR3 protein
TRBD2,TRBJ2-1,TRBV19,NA,TGTGCCAGTAGTTCAGCTAGCGGGACCTACAATGAGCAGTTCTTC,CASSSASGTYNEQFF
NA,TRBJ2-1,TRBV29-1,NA,TGCAGCGGGGGGACCCACTACAATGAGCAGTTCTTC,CSGGTHYNEQFF
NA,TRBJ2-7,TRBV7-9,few,TGTGCCAGCAGCTCCCCCCTCTCCTACGAGCAGTACTTC,CASSSPLSYEQYF
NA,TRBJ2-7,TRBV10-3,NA,TGTGCCATCAGTGAGTCCACAGCAGCGAACTACGAGCAGTACTTC,CAISESTAANYEQYF
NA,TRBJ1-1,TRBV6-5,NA,TGTGCCAGCAGTTACACTCGGAACAGGGACACTGAAGCTTTCTTT,CASSYTRNRDTEAFF
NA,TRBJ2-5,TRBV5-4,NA,TGTGCCAGCAGCTTGGGGGTGGGGGGGACCCAGTACTTC,CASSLGVGGTQYF
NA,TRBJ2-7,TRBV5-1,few,TGCGCCAGCAGCTTCTCGGGGGCGTCCTACGAGCAGTACTTC,CASSFSGASYEQYF
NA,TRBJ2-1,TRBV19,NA,TGTGCCAGTAGGGCTCTAGACAATGAGCAGTTCTTC,CASRALDNEQFF
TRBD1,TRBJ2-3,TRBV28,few,TGTGCCAGCAGTTCCCTGGACAGGGACACAGATACGCAGTATTTT,CASSSLDRDTDTQYF
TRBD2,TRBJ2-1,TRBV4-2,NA,TGTGCCAGCAGCCAAGATCCAACTAGCGGGAGCAATGAGCAGTTCTTC,CASSQDPTSGSNEQFF
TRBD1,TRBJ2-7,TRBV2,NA,TGTGCCAGCAGCGGGAGCAGGGGACAGGGTTCCTACGAGCAGTACTTC,CASSGSRGQGSYEQYF
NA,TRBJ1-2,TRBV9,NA,TGTGCCAGCAGCGTAGAAGTGGTTGGCTATGGCTACACCTTC,CASSVEVVGYGYTF
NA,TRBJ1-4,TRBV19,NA,TGTGCCAGTAGCGGACTCAGGGCAAGGGGAAAACTGTTTTTT,CASSGLRARGKLFF
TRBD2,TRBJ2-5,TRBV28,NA,TGTGCCAGCAGCCGGACTAGCGGGAGTGGGGAGACCCAGTACTTC,CASSRTSGSGETQYF
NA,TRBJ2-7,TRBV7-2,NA,TGTGCCAGCAGCTTAGCACCGACCTCCTCCTACGAGCAGTACTTC,CASSLAPTSSYEQYF
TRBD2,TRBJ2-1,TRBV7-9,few,TGTGCCAGCAGCCTTCCTACTAGCGGGAGGTTTGAGCAGTTCTTC,CASSLPTSGRFEQFF
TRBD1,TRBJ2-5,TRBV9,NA,TGTGCCAGCAGCGGGGGACAGGGGCCCGAGACCCAGTACTTC,CASSGGQGPETQYF
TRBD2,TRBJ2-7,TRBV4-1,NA,TGCGCCAGCAGCCCGGGACTAGCGCTCCCCTACGAGCAGTACTTC,CASSPGLALPYEQYF
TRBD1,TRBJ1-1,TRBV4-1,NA,TGCGCCAGTTCACCCGGACAGGTGAACACTGAAGCTTTCTTT,CASSPGQVNTEAFF
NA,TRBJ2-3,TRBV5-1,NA,TGCGCCAGCAGCTTGATGCCAGGCACAGATACGCAGTATTTT,CASSLMPGTDTQYF
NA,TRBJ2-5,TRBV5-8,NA,TGTGCCAGCAGCTTGGCCTTAGCGGAAGAGACCCAGTACTTC,CASSLALAEETQYF
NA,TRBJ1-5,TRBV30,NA,TGTGCCTGGAGTAGTTCAGGGGTGCAGCCCCAGCATTTT,CAWSSSGVQPQHF
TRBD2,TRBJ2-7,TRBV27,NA,TGTGCCAGCAGTAGGGCTTTAGCGGGACACGACGAGCAGTACTTC,CASSRALAGHDEQYF
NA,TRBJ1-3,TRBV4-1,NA,TGCGCCAGCAGCCAAATCCGTGGACTGGGCTCTGGAAACACCATATATTTT,CASSQIRGLGSGNTIYF
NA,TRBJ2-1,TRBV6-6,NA,TGTGCCAGCAGCTCATCGGAAGCCGCCTACAATGAGCAGTTCTTC,CASSSSEAAYNEQFF
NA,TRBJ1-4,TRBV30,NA,TGTGCCTGGAGGCCCCAATTAGGGCAGGGTGGAGAAAAACTGTTTTTT,CAWRPQLGQGGEKLFF
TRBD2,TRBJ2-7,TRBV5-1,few,TGCGCCAGCAGCTTGGCCGGGAGGGGGGCGGAGTACTTC,CASSLAGRGAEYF
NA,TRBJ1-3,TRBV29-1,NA,TGCAGCGTTGGGACAGATGGAAACACCATATATTTT,CSVGTDGNTIYF
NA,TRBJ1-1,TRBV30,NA,TGTGCCTGGAGTTTTATCGGGTTGAACACTGAAGCTTTCTTT,CAWSFIGLNTEAFF
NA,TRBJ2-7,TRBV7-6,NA,TGTGCCAGCAGCCTAGGATATACCTACGAGCAGTACTTC,CASSLGYTYEQYF
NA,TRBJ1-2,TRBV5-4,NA,TGTGCCAGCAGTTCTGACGGAACCTATGGCTACACCTTC,CASSSDGTYGYTF
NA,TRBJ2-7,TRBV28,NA,TGTGCCAGCAGTTTGGGCTACGAGCAGTACTTC,CASSLGYEQYF
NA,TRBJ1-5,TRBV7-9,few,TGTGCCAGCAGCTTAGGGCCCAATCAGCCCCAGCATTTT,CASSLGPNQPQHF
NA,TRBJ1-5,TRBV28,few,TGTGCCAGCAGTTTAGCCAGCTCCAATCAGCCCCAGCATTTT,CASSLASSNQPQHF
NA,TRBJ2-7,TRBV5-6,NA,TGTGCCAGCAGCTTGGGGTTCTCCTACGAGCAGTACTTC,CASSLGFSYEQYF
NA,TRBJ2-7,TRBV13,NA,TGTGCCAGCAGCCCTTACCGGAACTCCTACGAGCAGTACTTC,CASSPYRNSYEQYF
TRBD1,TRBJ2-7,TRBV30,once,TGTGCCTGGAGTTTGACAGGGGGCATTGTCGAGCAGTACTTC,CAWSLTGGIVEQYF
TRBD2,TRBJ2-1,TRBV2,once,TGTGCCAGCACCGAAACCCCCAGCGGGGGTTACAATGAGCAGTTCTTC,CASTETPSGGYNEQFF
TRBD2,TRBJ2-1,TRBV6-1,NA,TGTGCCAGCAGTGAATGGGGGGGGGTTACCAATGAGCAGTTCTTC,CASSEWGGVTNEQFF
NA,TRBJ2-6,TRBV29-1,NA,TGCAGCGTTCTCTTCGGGACTTTCAGCTCTGGGGCCAACGTCCTGACTTTC,CSVLFGTFSSGANVLTF
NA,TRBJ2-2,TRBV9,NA,TGTGCCAGCAGCGTAGTTCAGGGCGGCACCGGGGAGCTGTTTTTT,CASSVVQGGTGELFF
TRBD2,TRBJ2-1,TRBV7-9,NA,TGTGCCAGCAGCCCTCGGATTAGCGGGAGGTTCCCCTACAATGAGCAGTTCTTC,CASSPRISGRFPYNEQFF
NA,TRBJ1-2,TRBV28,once,TGTGCCAGCAGCCTTTTCCGGGCGAACTATGGCTACACCTTC,CASSLFRANYGYTF
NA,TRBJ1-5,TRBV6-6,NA,TGTGCCAGCAGGGGTGATAGCAATCAGCCCCAGCATTTT,CASRGDSNQPQHF
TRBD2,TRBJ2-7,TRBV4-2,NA,TGTGCCAGCAGCCATGGACCCCCTAGCGGGAGCGAGCAGTACTTC,CASSHGPPSGSEQYF
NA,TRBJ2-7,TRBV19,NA,TGTGCCAGTGGGGACCGGGACGGATCCTACGAGCAGTACTTC,CASGDRDGSYEQYF
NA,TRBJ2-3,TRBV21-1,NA,TGTGCCAGCAGCAAAGTATCGGTATGGAGCACAGATACGCAGTATTTT,CASSKVSVWSTDTQYF
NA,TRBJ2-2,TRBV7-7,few,TGTGCTAGCAGCTCTGATTCGCTCACCGGGGAGCTGTTTTTT,CASSSDSLTGELFF
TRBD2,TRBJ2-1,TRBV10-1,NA,TGCGCCAGCAGCCCCTTTCGCGGGGGGGCGAATGAGCAGTTCTTC,CASSPFRGGANEQFF
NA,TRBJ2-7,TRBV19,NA,TGTGCCAGTAGTATAGATACCCCGAGCTCCTACGAGCAGTACTTC,CASSIDTPSSYEQYF
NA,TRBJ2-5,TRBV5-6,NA,TGTGCCAGCAGCTTGGTGGTCTCCCAAGAGACCCAGTACTTC,CASSLVVSQETQYF
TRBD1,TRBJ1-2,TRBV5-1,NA,TGCGCCAGCAGCTTGGATGGGACAGGGATATATGGCTACACCTTC,CASSLDGTGIYGYTF
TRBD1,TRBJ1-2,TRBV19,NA,TGTGCCAGCACAGGGGGCGTTAACTATGGCTACACCTTC,CASTGGVNYGYTF
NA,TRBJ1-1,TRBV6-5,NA,TGTGCCAGCAGGGCAGGTGGTGCCGGCACTGAAGCTTTCTTT,CASRAGGAGTEAFF
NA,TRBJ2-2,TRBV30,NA,TGTGCCTACCCAGCCCCGGGCACCGGGGAGCTGTTTTTT,CAYPAPGTGELFF
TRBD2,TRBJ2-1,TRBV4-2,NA,TGTGCCAGCAGCCAAGATCCGACTAGCGGGAGTGGGGAGCAGTTCTTC,CASSQDPTSGSGEQFF
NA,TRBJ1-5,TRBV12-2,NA,TGTGCAAGTCGCCCCCGGGGTTGCAATCAGCCCCAGCATTTT,CASRPRGCNQPQHF
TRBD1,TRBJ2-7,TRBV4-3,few,TGCGCCAGCAGCCTACCCCGGGACAGCTACTACGAGCAGTACTTC,CASSLPRDSYYEQYF